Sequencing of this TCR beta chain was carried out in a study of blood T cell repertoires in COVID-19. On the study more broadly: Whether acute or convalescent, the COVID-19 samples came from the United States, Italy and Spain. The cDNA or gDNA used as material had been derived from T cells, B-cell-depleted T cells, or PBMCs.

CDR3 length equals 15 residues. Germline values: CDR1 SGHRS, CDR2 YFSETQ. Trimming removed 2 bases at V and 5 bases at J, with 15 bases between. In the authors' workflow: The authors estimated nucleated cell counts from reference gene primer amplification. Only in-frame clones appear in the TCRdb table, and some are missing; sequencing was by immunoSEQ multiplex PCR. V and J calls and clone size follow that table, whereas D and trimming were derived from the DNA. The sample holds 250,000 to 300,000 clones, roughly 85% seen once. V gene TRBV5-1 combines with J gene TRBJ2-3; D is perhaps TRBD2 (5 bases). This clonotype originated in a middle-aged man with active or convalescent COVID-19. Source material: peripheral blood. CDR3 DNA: TGCGCCAGCAGCTTCTTCAGCCGAGGGCAAGATACGCAGTATTTT. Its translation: CASSFFSRGQDTQYF.